This TCR beta chain was recorded in a study of immune cell composition in non-small cell lung cancer. Profiled with immunoSEQ multiplex PCR; TCRdb holds only in-frame clones, not every one. Of about 6,600 clones listed, more than 65% are singletons. Trimming shortened V by 0 bases and J by 0 bases, and 30 bases separated the two germline ends. The CDR3 consists of 22 residues. CDR1 SGDLS and CDR2 YYNGEE come from the germline V gene. The rearrangement uses TRBV9 and TRBJ1-2, with TRBD1 as a possible D gene (5 bases). The sample comprised lung tumor tissue. The source is a human donor with non-small cell lung cancer. The CDR3: CASSVGPGDFNVVILSNYGYTF. For the CDR3, the DNA is TGTGCCAGCAGCGTAGGGCCGGGGGACTTCAACGTCGTCATTTTATCTAACTATGGCTACACCTTC.